This T cell receptor (beta chain) was sequenced in a study of blood T cell repertoires in COVID-19. The method was immunoSEQ multiplex PCR; TCRdb's version includes in-frame clones alone and lacks a portion of them. The table records 60,000 or so clones, just under 85% of them present only once. CDR1 is SGHNT and CDR2 is YYREEE in the germline V gene (reference sequence). This CDR3 has 14 residues. Trimming at V came to 2 bases and at J to 3 bases, leaving 2 bases not matched to a gene. This chain connects TRBV5-4 to TRBJ1-2, with 9 positions matching TRBD1. The specimen sequenced was peripheral blood. The receptor comes from a man in his fifties or sixties with acute or convalescent COVID-19. The CDR3 reads CASSFDRGYYGYTF. The CDR3 DNA is TGTGCCAGCAGCTTCGACAGGGGGTACTATGGCTACACCTTC.